The clone carrying this T cell receptor (beta chain) was recorded only once. Its antigen is not identified. This sample is drawn from a study of cytomegalovirus exposure and HLA in healthy donors. Study-level information: There were about 85 million unique TCRs (from HLA-typed donors) in an early data release. For the approximately 430 genotyped donors, roughly 80% fell within the Caucasian-associated ancestry cluster.

Study outcomes and limitations: Roughly uniform sequencing depth across donors was assumed, possibly incorrectly.

The CDR3 spans 14 residues. The germline V gene encodes CDR1 WNHNN and CDR2 SYGVQD (reference sequence). V dropped 0 bases and J dropped 3 bases, with 7 bases sitting between them. Vbeta (60) and Jbeta (13) primers were used in the PCR. The repertoire was sequenced with immunoSEQ multiplex PCR; TCRdb's copy has only in-frame clones and lacks some. The sample records more than 200,000 clones, about 81% being singletons. The V call is TRBV10-1, the J call TRBJ2-3; possibly TRBD2 for D (5 bases). The sequencing input was PBMCs. This receptor was taken from a man aged 40-49 years in good health and CMV-seropositive. CDR3 coding DNA: TGCGCCAGCAGTGAGTCGCTAGCTACAGATACGCAGTATTTT. Its translation: CASSESLATDTQYF.